This T cell receptor (beta chain) was identified during a study of blood T cells in healthy people across ages. With a J-beta primer mix and a sample-barcoded 5' primer, a second PCR ran about 7 to 12 cycles. TCRdb re-derived calls from the 5' RACE reads in MiXCR, one entry per CDR3 protein. The table lists around 990,000 distinct CDR3 sequences, under 40% of them singletons. Germline CDR1 reads MGHRA; CDR2 reads YSYEKL. The CDR3 extends over 18 amino acids. Trimming cost V 1 base and J 2 bases; bases outside gene matches: 10. The sample holds many counts of this clonotype. The chain couples TRBV4-1 to TRBJ2-5; 10 bases line up with TRBD2. The sequence was obtained from a man in his late teens or twenties in good health. Input material: blood. The CDR3 nucleotides read TGCGCCAGCAGCCAAGCGGACGCTAGCGGGGGAATACAAGAGACCCAGTACTTC. Amino acids: CASSQADASGGIQETQYF.